The 21 T cell receptor beta chains below come from one sample, sequenced in a study of shared clonotypes between healthy human individuals. Assay: immunoSEQ multiplex PCR; the TCRdb copy retains only in-frame clones and omits some. The profile shows under 2,000,000 clones, approximately 94% of them singletons. Naivety among CD8 cells was defined by CD45RO negativity and positive CCR7 selection, thereby excluding terminally differentiated effector memory CD45RA+ cells. Sequencing was carried out using naive CD8+ T cells sorted from blood. These receptors were collected from a man aged 18 to 30 in good health.

The chain uses TRBV29-1 and TRBJ2-3; no clear D gene. V shed 0 bases and J shed 2 bases, with 3 bases lying between them. The CDR3 is made up of 12 amino acids. Germline V lookup: CDR1 SQVTM, CDR2 ANQGSEA. CDR3 bases: TGCAGCGTTGAAGATGTCACAGATACGCAGTATTTT. Translating gives CSVEDVTDTQYF.

The chain recombines TRBV2 with TRBJ2-1, with TRBD1 matching 10 bases. There are 14 residues in the CDR3. V lost 8 bases and J lost 3; bases outside the gene matches: 4. Germline CDR1 is SNHLY and CDR2 is FYNNEI. The CDR3 reads CASQGTGVYNEQFF. The CDR3 DNA reads TGTGCCAGCCAAGGGACAGGGGTCTACAATGAGCAGTTCTTC.

The rearrangement uses TRBV7-9 and TRBJ1-6, with no clear D. The CDR3 runs to 13 residues. The germline V and J ends were trimmed by 1 base and 10 bases, with 8 bases remaining between them. The germline gives CDR1 SEHNR, CDR2 FQNEAQ (reference sequence). The CDR3: CASSLDLASPLHF. The CDR3 nucleotides read TGTGCCAGCAGCTTAGATTTAGCCTCACCCCTCCACTTT.

In this sample, this clone turned up once. This chain uses TRBV4-1 with TRBJ1-2, with D unresolved. V lost 0 bases to trimming and J lost 7 bases, with 15 bases between them. Germline V gives CDR1 MGHRA, CDR2 YSYEKL. This CDR3 has 15 residues. CDR3 sequence (DNA): TGCGCCAGCAGCCAAGACAGAGTTTTAACGGGTGGCTACACCTTC. Protein sequence: CASSQDRVLTGGYTF.

This chain's CDR3 is CASGSGTAPADTQYF. The CDR3 coding sequence is TGTGCTAGTGGTTCCGGGACGGCCCCGGCGGATACGCAGTATTTT. The gene calls are TRBV12-5 and TRBJ2-3; D possibly uses TRBD1 or TRBD2 (5 bases each). V was cut by 4 bases and J by 6 bases, with 17 bases left in between. The CDR3 runs 15 residues. Per the germline V gene, CDR1 is LGHNT and CDR2 is FRNRAP.

This chain connects TRBV6-5 to TRBJ1-4, with a weak D call TRBD1 (5 bases). The CDR3 totals 15 residues. V dropped 2 bases and J dropped 3 bases, with 10 bases sitting between them. The germline gives CDR1 MNHEY, CDR2 SVGAGI. The CDR3 loop reads CASSYDGAANEKLFF. In DNA, the CDR3 is TGTGCCAGCAGTTACGACGGGGCAGCTAATGAAAAACTGTTTTTT.

This clone came up once. V usage is TRBV5-1 and J usage is TRBJ2-7; 8 positions match TRBD1. With 1 base clipped from V and 0 bases from J, the junction kept 3 bases outside the gene matches. Germline V gene data show CDR1 as SGHRS and CDR2 as YFSETQ. This CDR3 contains 15 residues. Here the CDR3 reads CASSLTQGASYEQYF. The CDR3 DNA reads TGCGCCAGCAGCTTGACCCAGGGGGCCTCCTACGAGCAGTACTTC.

The chain carries TRBV4-1 and TRBJ1-2, with D unresolved. The germline V gene encodes CDR1 MGHRA and CDR2 YSYEKL. The CDR3 spans 12 residues. V was cut by 0 bases and J by 5 bases, with 4 bases left in between. The chain's CDR3 is CASSQDRYGYTF. The CDR3 DNA is TGCGCCAGCAGCCAAGATCGGTATGGCTACACCTTC.

V is TRBV4-1 and J is TRBJ2-1, with D unclear. The CDR3 totals 13 residues. Germline V gene sequence: CDR1 MGHRA, CDR2 YSYEKL. Trimming left V 0 bases short and J 12 bases short, with 12 bases between. The CDR3 loop reads CASSQDLSGGQFF. Here the CDR3 DNA reads TGCGCCAGCAGCCAAGATCTCTCCGGTGGGCAGTTCTTC.

The V gene is TRBV12-5, the J gene TRBJ2-1, with 12 bases lining up with TRBD2. V gave up 1 base and J gave up 2 bases; unmatched junction bases: 0. This CDR3 has 16 amino acids. Germline V CDR1 and CDR2: LGHNT, FRNRAP. The CDR3 sequence: CASGLGLAGAYNEQFF. The CDR3 DNA reads as TGTGCTAGTGGTTTGGGACTAGCGGGGGCCTACAATGAGCAGTTCTTC.

This chain joins TRBV4-3 and TRBJ2-7; a possible D gene is TRBD2 (6 bases). CDR1 is LGHNA and CDR2 is YSLEER in the germline V gene. This CDR3 has 15 residues. With 0 bases removed from V and 2 bases from J, the gap between germline ends came to 11 bases. CDR3 in amino acids: CASSQDDGGTYEQYF. DNA for the CDR3: TGCGCCAGCAGCCAAGATGACGGAGGGACCTACGAGCAGTACTTC.

As DNA, the CDR3 is TGTGCCAGCGGCACTTCCCTCAATGAGCAGTTCTTC. Translation: CASGTSLNEQFF. J is TRBJ2-1 and V is TRBV13; D is unclear. V dropped 8 bases and J dropped 6 bases, with 11 bases sitting between them. CDR3 size: 12 residues. The V gene's germline CDR1 is PRHDT and CDR2 FYEKMQ (reference sequence).

This clone came up once. The gene calls are TRBV13 and TRBJ2-3, with D unresolved. The CDR3 contains 14 residues. V lost 4 bases to trimming and J lost 0 bases, with 8 bases between them. The germline V gene encodes CDR1 PRHDT and CDR2 FYEKMQ (reference sequence). The chain's CDR3 is CASSSIASTDTQYF. The CDR3 coding sequence is TGTGCCAGCAGCTCTATAGCTAGCACAGATACGCAGTATTTT.

The rearrangement uses TRBV11-3 and TRBJ2-1, with 9 bases matching TRBD2. V lost 5 bases to trimming and J lost 4 bases; unmatched junction nucleotides: 6. Germline values: CDR1 SGHNT, CDR2 YENEEA. This CDR3 comprises 15 residues. The CDR3 here is CASSAATSGYNEQFF. CDR3 nucleotides: TGTGCCAGCAGCGCGGCCACTAGCGGGTACAATGAGCAGTTCTTC. The full variable domain, in which reference TRBV11-3 and TRBJ2-1 provide the parts outside the CDR3, is EAGVVQSPRYKIIEKKQPVAFWCNPISGHNTLYWYLQNLGQGPELLIRYENEEAVDDSQLPKDRFSAERLKGVDSTLKIQPAELGDSAVYLCASSAATSGYNEQFFGPGTRLTVL.

This chain joins TRBV7-9 and TRBJ2-1; TRBD2 matches at 11 bases. The CDR3 is 16 residues long. Germline V CDR1 and CDR2: SEHNR, FQNEAQ (reference sequence). V lost 6 bases, J lost 8 bases, and 12 bases stayed unmatched. The CDR3 DNA sequence: TGTGCCAGCAGTCCCCCGACTAGCGGGATTGGCGATGAGCAGTTCTTC. This sequence encodes CASSPPTSGIGDEQFF.

The chain employs TRBV7-9 and TRBJ2-1, with D hard to call. This CDR3 is 14 amino acids long. The germline gives CDR1 SEHNR, CDR2 FQNEAQ (reference sequence). The ends were cut back, 1 base at V and 6 bases at J, with 10 bases in the middle. The CDR3 bases are TGTGCCAGCAGCTTAGACACGCTAGGCAATGAGCAGTTCTTC. It translates to CASSLDTLGNEQFF. Supplemented by reference TRBV7-9 and TRBJ2-1, the full variable domain reads DTGVSQNPRHKITKRGQNVTFRCDPISEHNRLYWYRQTLGQGPEFLTYFQNEAQLEKSRLLSDRFSAERPKGSFSTLEIQRTEQGDSAMYLCASSLDTLGNEQFFGPGTRLTVL.

For this clone: Other DNA sequences of this sample code for an identical CDR3. The CDR3 nucleotides are TGTGCCAGCAGCTTGGAGGGGACCCAGTACTTC. It specifies CASSLEGTQYF. The gene calls are TRBV5-6 and TRBJ2-5; no definite D call. Germline V gene data show CDR1 as SGHDT and CDR2 as YYEEEE. The CDR3 covers 11 residues. Between the trimmed V and J ends, which lost 0 bases and 7 bases, there was a span of 4 bases.

This clone is a singleton in its sample. DNA for the CDR3: TGTGCCAGCAGAAGTATTTTGGGGGAGTGGACTGAAGCTTTCTTT. It specifies CASRSILGEWTEAFF. This rearrangement joins TRBV11-2 to TRBJ1-1, with D tentatively TRBD1 (5 bases). Germline CDR1 and CDR2: SGHAT and FQNNGV. The CDR3 spans 15 residues. The V gene lost 6 bases and the J gene lost 5 bases, with 19 bases spanning the gap.

As concerns this clone: An end of the junction does not agree with germline; a read error may underlie this. This sequence joins TRBV5-4 and TRBJ1-2; 8 bases fit TRBD1. CDR1 is SGHNT and CDR2 is YYREEE in the germline V gene (reference sequence). This CDR3 is built from 14 residues. The CDR3 loop reads CASSLGAGGDGYTF. The DNA for the CDR3 is TGTGCCAGCAGTTTGGGAGCAGGGGGCGATGGCTACACCTTC.

Comment on this clone: Other nucleotide sequences in the sample specify the same CDR3. The chain recombines TRBV6-6 with TRBJ2-1; D gene uncertain. Germline assignment: CDR1 MNHNY and CDR2 SVGAGI (reference sequence). The V and J ends lost 2 bases and 9 bases respectively, with 2 bases between them. This CDR3 spans 10 amino acids. CDR3 nucleotide sequence: TGTGCCAGCAGTTACGGTGAGCAGTTCTTC. Encoded protein: CASSYGEQFF.

The chain has TRBV5-6 and TRBJ2-5; D is undetermined. The CDR3 length is 14 residues. V was shortened by 2 bases and J by 5 bases, with 13 bases between the two germline ends. Germline loops: CDR1 SGHDT, CDR2 YYEEEE. CDR3 sequence: CASSLGTSVETQYF. The CDR3 bases are TGTGCCAGCAGCTTAGGCACGTCTGTGGAGACCCAGTACTTC. Variable domain in full (rest from reference TRBV5-6 and TRBJ2-5): DAGVTQSPTHLIKTRGQQVTLRCSPKSGHDTVSWYQQALGQGPQFIFQYYEEEERQRGNFPDRFSGHQFPNYSSELNVNALLLGDSALYLCASSLGTSVETQYFGPGTRLLVL.